Listed below are T cell receptor beta chains from one sample, sequenced in a study of shared clonotypes between healthy human individuals. Sequencing was performed with immunoSEQ multiplex PCR; in TCRdb, only in-frame clones are kept and a portion is missing. The sample comprises 2 million to 3 million clones, approximately 93% of which are singletons, and around 0.4% rests with the top ten. Sequencing input: naive CD4+ T cells from PBMCs. These receptors all come from a man younger than 30 in good health. Some clones in this sample may be carry-over from other donors' samples. CDR3s include the opening cysteine and the closing phenylalanine or tryptophan. Fields, in order: J gene, D gene, clone size, V gene, CDR3 protein, CDR3 DNA. D genes are given only for firm matches. Only some rows state a clone size, as once, few, many or a class for expanded clones.

j_call: TRBJ1-2; d_call: .; clone_size: .; v_call: TRBV5-4; cdr3_aa: CASSLGRDLYGYTF; cdr3_nt: TGTGCCAGCAGCTTGGGCAGGGACCTATATGGCTACACCTTC
j_call: TRBJ2-7; d_call: .; clone_size: .; v_call: TRBV6-5; cdr3_aa: CASRLGFTAMGEQYF; cdr3_nt: TGTGCCAGCAGGCTCGGTTTCACCGCCATGGGCGAGCAGTACTTC
j_call: TRBJ1-4; d_call: .; clone_size: .; v_call: TRBV29-1; cdr3_aa: CSVAKRTDLNEKLFF; cdr3_nt: TGCAGCGTTGCAAAAAGGACAGATCTTAATGAAAAACTGTTTTTT
j_call: TRBJ2-3; d_call: .; clone_size: .; v_call: TRBV7-9; cdr3_aa: CASSFVFRGVTDTQYF; cdr3_nt: TGTGCCAGCAGCTTTGTCTTTCGAGGAGTGACAGATACGCAGTATTTT
j_call: TRBJ2-2; d_call: TRBD2; clone_size: .; v_call: TRBV7-2; cdr3_aa: CASSLLAAANTGELFF; cdr3_nt: TGTGCCAGCAGCCTGCTAGCGGCGGCGAACACCGGGGAGCTGTTTTTT
j_call: TRBJ2-7; d_call: TRBD2; clone_size: .; v_call: TRBV28; cdr3_aa: CASTPGGVSYEQYF; cdr3_nt: TGTGCCAGCACCCCCGGGGGGGTCTCCTACGAGCAGTACTTC
j_call: TRBJ1-3; d_call: .; clone_size: .; v_call: TRBV7-9; cdr3_aa: CASSLRGGARPDF; cdr3_nt: TGTGCCAGCAGCTTACGGGGCGGGGCCCGCCCGGATTTT
j_call: TRBJ2-1; d_call: .; clone_size: .; v_call: TRBV27; cdr3_aa: CASSSTLSSYNEQFF; cdr3_nt: TGTGCCAGCAGCAGCACCCTGAGCTCCTACAATGAGCAGTTCTTC
j_call: TRBJ2-7; d_call: .; clone_size: .; v_call: TRBV6-4; cdr3_aa: CASSGQGQHEQYF; cdr3_nt: TGTGCCAGCAGTGGGCAGGGGCAGCACGAGCAGTACTTC
j_call: TRBJ1-1; d_call: TRBD1; clone_size: .; v_call: TRBV28; cdr3_aa: CASRRGTGGTAFF; cdr3_nt: TGTGCCAGCAGGAGAGGGACAGGGGGCACAGCTTTCTTT
j_call: TRBJ1-5; d_call: .; clone_size: .; v_call: TRBV2; cdr3_aa: CASSVDIGGNQPQHF; cdr3_nt: TGTGCCAGCAGTGTCGATATTGGTGGCAATCAGCCCCAGCATTTT
j_call: TRBJ2-1; d_call: TRBD2; clone_size: .; v_call: TRBV7-8; cdr3_aa: CASSFGTSGDTYNEQFF; cdr3_nt: TGTGCCAGCAGCTTCGGGACTAGCGGGGACACCTACAATGAGCAGTTCTTC
j_call: TRBJ2-2; d_call: TRBD2; clone_size: .; v_call: TRBV4-3; cdr3_aa: CASSHLTGLDTGELFF; cdr3_nt: TGCGCCAGCAGCCACCTCACGGGACTAGACACCGGGGAGCTGTTTTTT
j_call: TRBJ1-3; d_call: .; clone_size: .; v_call: TRBV7-9; cdr3_aa: CASSLWGVQTSSGNTIYF; cdr3_nt: TGTGCCAGCAGCTTATGGGGTGTCCAAACCAGCTCTGGAAACACCATATATTTT
j_call: TRBJ1-4; d_call: TRBD1; clone_size: once; v_call: TRBV19; cdr3_aa: CASSDRGREKLFF; cdr3_nt: TGTGCCAGTAGCGACAGGGGGCGGGAAAAACTGTTTTTT
j_call: TRBJ1-5; d_call: .; clone_size: .; v_call: TRBV18; cdr3_aa: CASSPGGIDNQPQHF; cdr3_nt: TGTGCCAGCTCACCTGGGGGAATTGACAATCAGCCCCAGCATTTT
j_call: TRBJ2-7; d_call: .; clone_size: .; v_call: TRBV27; cdr3_aa: CASSLRPDPPYEQYF; cdr3_nt: TGTGCCAGCAGTTTACGCCCGGACCCCCCCTACGAGCAGTACTTC
j_call: TRBJ2-3; d_call: .; clone_size: .; v_call: TRBV5-1; cdr3_aa: CASSPQGGGLDTQYF; cdr3_nt: TGCGCCAGCAGTCCACAGGGTGGGGGTTTGGATACGCAGTATTTT
j_call: TRBJ2-7; d_call: .; clone_size: .; v_call: TRBV11-2; cdr3_aa: CASRSFKDPGVTYEQYF; cdr3_nt: TGTGCCAGCAGATCATTTAAGGATCCAGGGGTAACTTACGAGCAGTACTTC
j_call: TRBJ1-2; d_call: .; clone_size: .; v_call: TRBV7-3; cdr3_aa: CASSLLSGKGYTF; cdr3_nt: TGTGCCAGCAGCTTACTGTCAGGGAAGGGCTACACCTTC
j_call: TRBJ1-2; d_call: TRBD1; clone_size: .; v_call: TRBV5-4; cdr3_aa: CASSLGRGDRGALGYTF; cdr3_nt: TGTGCCAGCAGCTTGGGCCGAGGGGACAGGGGGGCCCTTGGCTACACCTTC
j_call: TRBJ1-1; d_call: .; clone_size: .; v_call: TRBV28; cdr3_aa: CASSSPGGRNTEAFF; cdr3_nt: TGTGCCAGCAGCTCCCCTGGGGGTCGCAACACTGAAGCTTTCTTT
j_call: TRBJ1-3; d_call: TRBD1; clone_size: .; v_call: TRBV18; cdr3_aa: CASSPLQGASGNTIYF; cdr3_nt: TGTGCCAGCTCACCACTCCAGGGGGCGTCTGGAAACACCATATATTTT
j_call: TRBJ1-2; d_call: TRBD1; clone_size: .; v_call: TRBV7-9; cdr3_aa: CASSPRGQGAHGYTF; cdr3_nt: TGTGCCAGCAGCCCAAGGGGGCAGGGGGCTCATGGCTACACCTTC
j_call: TRBJ1-2; d_call: .; clone_size: .; v_call: TRBV19; cdr3_aa: CASSITGRADGYTF; cdr3_nt: TGTGCCAGTAGTATAACCGGCAGGGCTGATGGCTACACCTTC
j_call: TRBJ2-3; d_call: TRBD2; clone_size: .; v_call: TRBV7-3; cdr3_aa: CASSRSGRNTDTQYF; cdr3_nt: TGTGCCAGCAGCCGTAGCGGGAGAAATACAGATACGCAGTATTTT
j_call: TRBJ1-3; d_call: .; clone_size: .; v_call: TRBV30; cdr3_aa: CAWSVGQASGNTIYF; cdr3_nt: TGTGCCTGGAGTGTAGGGCAGGCCTCTGGAAACACCATATATTTT
j_call: TRBJ2-5; d_call: .; clone_size: .; v_call: TRBV9; cdr3_aa: CASSVAGSWGETQYF; cdr3_nt: TGTGCCAGCAGCGTAGCTGGGTCCTGGGGAGAGACCCAGTACTTC
j_call: TRBJ1-1; d_call: .; clone_size: .; v_call: TRBV30; cdr3_aa: CAWTRRVNTEAFF; cdr3_nt: TGTGCCTGGACCCGCCGGGTGAACACTGAAGCTTTCTTT
j_call: TRBJ2-1; d_call: .; clone_size: .; v_call: TRBV11-3; cdr3_aa: CASSLGRERELGNEQFF; cdr3_nt: TGTGCCAGCAGCTTAGGTAGAGAGAGGGAGTTAGGGAATGAGCAGTTCTTC
j_call: TRBJ2-1; d_call: .; clone_size: .; v_call: TRBV6-6; cdr3_aa: CASSPPSVGSNEQFF; cdr3_nt: TGTGCCAGCAGTCCCCCCTCGGTCGGATCCAATGAGCAGTTCTTC
j_call: TRBJ1-2; d_call: .; clone_size: .; v_call: TRBV4-2; cdr3_aa: CASSQEPGLVTTANYGYTF; cdr3_nt: TGTGCCAGCAGCCAAGAACCAGGGCTAGTAACCACCGCTAACTATGGCTACACCTTC
j_call: TRBJ2-5; d_call: .; clone_size: .; v_call: TRBV4-1; cdr3_aa: CASSPGRQAQETQYF; cdr3_nt: TGCGCCAGCAGCCCCGGGCGACAGGCACAAGAGACCCAGTACTTC
j_call: TRBJ2-7; d_call: TRBD2; clone_size: once; v_call: TRBV28; cdr3_aa: CASSFIILLSGTSAHEQYF; cdr3_nt: TGTGCCAGCAGTTTTATTATTCTCCTCTCCGGGACTAGCGCTCACGAGCAGTACTTC
j_call: TRBJ2-7; d_call: .; clone_size: .; v_call: TRBV2; cdr3_aa: CASRQAAEQYF; cdr3_nt: TGTGCCAGCCGGCAGGCGGCCGAGCAGTACTTC
j_call: TRBJ2-3; d_call: .; clone_size: .; v_call: TRBV5-1; cdr3_aa: CASSGPQPTDTQYF; cdr3_nt: TGCGCCAGCAGCGGGCCTCAGCCAACAGATACGCAGTATTTT
j_call: TRBJ2-3; d_call: TRBD1; clone_size: .; v_call: TRBV9; cdr3_aa: CASSVEAGGFADTQYF; cdr3_nt: TGTGCCAGCAGCGTAGAGGCAGGGGGCTTCGCAGATACGCAGTATTTT
j_call: TRBJ2-3; d_call: TRBD2; clone_size: .; v_call: TRBV30; cdr3_aa: CAWEYWAGEADTQYF; cdr3_nt: TGTGCCTGGGAGTATTGGGCGGGAGAGGCAGATACGCAGTATTTT
j_call: TRBJ1-2; d_call: TRBD1; clone_size: .; v_call: TRBV29-1; cdr3_aa: CSVGAVGGNYGYTF; cdr3_nt: TGCAGCGTAGGGGCTGTAGGGGGCAACTATGGCTACACCTTC
j_call: TRBJ2-2; d_call: TRBD1; clone_size: .; v_call: TRBV27; cdr3_aa: CASSSPDRGGELFF; cdr3_nt: TGTGCCAGCAGTTCTCCGGACAGGGGCGGGGAGCTGTTTTTT
j_call: TRBJ2-1; d_call: .; clone_size: .; v_call: TRBV4-1; cdr3_aa: CASSQDRVPRNEQFF; cdr3_nt: TGCGCCAGCAGCCAAGACAGGGTGCCCCGAAATGAGCAGTTCTTC
j_call: TRBJ2-5; d_call: .; clone_size: .; v_call: TRBV12-5; cdr3_aa: CASGSPGGTQYF; cdr3_nt: TGTGCTAGTGGATCCCCCGGGGGGACCCAGTACTTC
j_call: TRBJ1-4; d_call: TRBD1; clone_size: .; v_call: TRBV5-1; cdr3_aa: CASKPGTGNEKLFF; cdr3_nt: TGCGCCAGCAAACCCGGGACAGGGAATGAAAAACTGTTTTTT
j_call: TRBJ1-1; d_call: .; clone_size: .; v_call: TRBV6-5; cdr3_aa: CASRRTRDTEAFF; cdr3_nt: TGTGCCAGCAGAAGGACTAGGGACACTGAAGCTTTCTTT
j_call: TRBJ1-1; d_call: .; clone_size: .; v_call: TRBV30; cdr3_aa: CAWSVRRTEAFF; cdr3_nt: TGTGCCTGGAGTGTAAGAAGGACTGAAGCTTTCTTT
j_call: TRBJ2-1; d_call: TRBD2; clone_size: once; v_call: TRBV30; cdr3_aa: CAWNPKPGLGNEQFF; cdr3_nt: TGTGCCTGGAACCCTAAACCGGGACTAGGGAATGAGCAGTTCTTC